This entry lists 23 T cell receptor beta chains sequenced from one sample in a study of cytomegalovirus exposure and HLA in healthy donors. 13 Jbeta primers and 60 Vbeta primers were used for the PCR. Only in-frame clones appear in the TCRdb table, and some are missing; sequencing was by immunoSEQ multiplex PCR. The table includes some 65,000 clones, approximately 60% detected once. Source material: PBMCs. The receptors derive from a man aged 30-40 years in good health and CMV-seronegative.

The genes are TRBV25-1 and TRBJ2-1; 15 nucleotides agree with TRBD2. The V segment lost 10 bases and the J segment 0 bases; nucleotides outside the gene matches: 7. The germline V gene encodes CDR1 MGHDK and CDR2 SYGVNS. The CDR3 has 17 amino acids. CDR3 sequence (DNA): TGTGCCACCGGGACTAGCGGGGGGCGAAGCTCCTACAATGAGCAGTTCTTC. Its translation: CATGTSGGRSSYNEQFF.

The chain joins TRBV9 to TRBJ1-2; D gene ambiguous. The V gene lost 0 bases and the J gene lost 4 bases, with 7 bases spanning the gap. Germline values: CDR1 SGDLS, CDR2 YYNGEE. CDR3 length: 13 residues. CDR3: CASSVGGIYGYTF. CDR3 nucleotides: TGTGCCAGCAGCGTAGGCGGCATCTATGGCTACACCTTC.

The rearrangement joins TRBV2 to TRBJ1-2; 10 nucleotides align to TRBD1. The J segment lost 2 bases and the V segment lost 6 bases, leaving 0 bases of the junction unmatched. CDR3 size: 13 residues. Germline values: CDR1 SNHLY, CDR2 FYNNEI. The CDR3 region has the DNA TGTGCCAGCAGGGGACAGGGGAACTATGGCTACACCTTC. Translation: CASRGQGNYGYTF.

This chain joins TRBV2 and TRBJ2-1; a possible D gene is TRBD2 (6 bases). CDR1 is SNHLY and CDR2 is FYNNEI in the germline V gene. V was shortened by 5 bases and J by 0 bases, with 11 bases between the two germline ends. The CDR3 has 15 residues. CDR3 residues: CASSRDSSSYNEQFF. The CDR3 DNA reads as TGTGCCAGCAGTCGGGACTCGAGCTCCTACAATGAGCAGTTCTTC.

The chain joins TRBV19 to TRBJ1-4; the D is unclear. V was pared by 7 bases and J by 5 bases, with 8 bases between. The CDR3 covers 12 residues. The germline gives CDR1 LNHDA, CDR2 SQIVND (reference sequence). CDR3 amino acids: CASNGENEKLFF. CDR3 nucleotides: TGTGCCAGTAACGGGGAAAATGAAAAACTGTTTTTT.

The gene calls are TRBV29-1 and TRBJ2-3; D gene uncertain. Germline V gene lookup returns CDR1 SQVTM and CDR2 ANQGSEA. The CDR3 sequence is 15 residues long. V was pared by 1 base and J by 4 bases, with 15 bases between. The CDR3 protein is CSVEADPPQADTQYF. Here the CDR3 DNA reads TGCAGCGTTGAAGCAGACCCCCCTCAGGCAGATACGCAGTATTTT.

V and J are TRBV14 and TRBJ1-1; D unclear. The CDR3 is made up of 14 amino acids. The germline V and J ends were trimmed by 3 bases and 2 bases, with 10 bases remaining between them. CDR1 is SGHDN and CDR2 is FVKESK in the germline V gene. CDR3 in DNA: TGTGCCAGCAGCCAGGACGGGGATAACACTGAAGCTTTCTTT. Protein sequence: CASSQDGDNTEAFF.

The chain has TRBV9 and TRBJ2-5, with 8 bases aligning to TRBD2. The V segment lost 4 bases and the J segment 0 bases; nucleotides outside the gene matches: 5. Germline V lookup: CDR1 SGDLS, CDR2 YYNGEE. The CDR3 extends over 15 amino acids. CDR3 amino acids: CASSPPGGNQETQYF. CDR3 nucleotide sequence: TGTGCCAGCAGCCCCCCGGGGGGGAACCAAGAGACCCAGTACTTC.

This chain joins TRBV29-1 and TRBJ2-3, with 10 bases identical to TRBD2. The germline V gene has CDR1 SQVTM and CDR2 ANQGSEA. With 3 bases clipped from V and 4 bases from J, the junction kept 13 bases outside the gene matches. CDR3 length: 17 amino acids. CDR3: CSVEFSASGGAADTQYF. In nucleotides, the CDR3 is TGCAGCGTTGAGTTTTCGGCCAGCGGGGGGGCTGCAGATACGCAGTATTTT.

This clone was counted between two and nine times. This chain uses TRBV6-5 with TRBJ1-6; the D gene is possibly TRBD1 (6 bases). The CDR3 consists of 16 residues. The V and J ends lost 0 bases and 9 bases respectively, with 15 bases between them. Looked up from germline, CDR1 is MNHEY and CDR2 is SVGAGI. This CDR3 is CASSYSATGNRSPLHF. Here the CDR3 DNA reads TGTGCCAGCAGTTACTCGGCTACAGGGAATCGTTCACCCCTCCACTTT.

This clone was seen a few times. The rearrangement uses TRBV4-2 and TRBJ1-2, with 10 positions matching TRBD1. The trim removed 2 bases at V and 6 bases at J, leaving 3 bases unmatched. This CDR3 is 14 amino acids long. CDR1 and CDR2 (germline): LGHNA, YNFKEQ. The CDR3 nucleotides read TGTGCCAGCAGCCAAAGGGACAGGGGCGATGGCTACACCTTC. Encoded protein: CASSQRDRGDGYTF.

The CDR3 DNA follows: TGCGCCAGCAGCTTGTCCCCAGGGTCGGGCCAAGAGACCCAGTACTTC. Its protein product is CASSLSPGSGQETQYF. This chain connects TRBV5-1 to TRBJ2-5; D might be TRBD1 (5 bases). V lost 1 base, J lost 1 base, and 14 bases lay in between. This CDR3 spans 16 amino acids. Germline-derived CDR1 and CDR2 are SGHRS and YFSETQ.

This clone was picked up a small number of times. The V call is TRBV6-1, the J call TRBJ2-7; 11 bases are shared with TRBD2. Germline-derived CDR1 and CDR2 are MNHNS and SASEGT. V shed 6 bases, J shed 3 bases, and the junction held 7 bases outside the gene matches. The CDR3 has 15 residues. In nucleotides, the CDR3 is TGTGCCAGCAGGACCGCTCTAGCGGGGGGCTACGAGCAGTACTTC. This gives the protein CASRTALAGGYEQYF.

This clone was detected a few times. The chain links TRBV11-3 to TRBJ2-7, with D uncertain. Germline loops: CDR1 SGHNT, CDR2 YENEEA. The CDR3 spans 14 residues. The V end was cut by 2 bases, the J end by 2 bases, with 10 bases between. CDR3 bases: TGTGCCAGCAGCTTAACGCAGACTCCCTACGAGCAGTACTTC. Amino acid sequence: CASSLTQTPYEQYF. The full variable domain, completed using reference TRBV11-3 and TRBJ2-7, is EAGVVQSPRYKIIEKKQPVAFWCNPISGHNTLYWYLQNLGQGPELLIRYENEEAVDDSQLPKDRFSAERLKGVDSTLKIQPAELGDSAVYLCASSLTQTPYEQYFGPGTRLTVT.

The chain uses TRBV2 and TRBJ2-3, with 13 bases that match TRBD2. This CDR3 is built from 18 residues. V was pared by 1 base and J by 4 bases, with 8 bases of the junction left unmatched. Germline CDR1 and CDR2: SNHLY and FYNNEI. Here the CDR3 reads CASSEEGLAGWGSDTQYF. The CDR3 DNA sequence: TGTGCCAGCAGTGAAGAGGGACTAGCGGGGTGGGGGTCAGATACGCAGTATTTT.

J is TRBJ2-3 and V is TRBV5-1; TRBD2 aligns across 8 bases. V dropped 6 bases and J dropped 3; count of bases not matched to a gene: 9. The length of the CDR3 is 15 residues. Germline V gives CDR1 SGHRS, CDR2 YFSETQ. The CDR3: CASNGGDPKTDTQYF. CDR3 nucleotides: TGCGCCAGCAACGGGGGGGACCCTAAGACAGATACGCAGTATTTT. Drawing the rest from reference TRBV5-1 and TRBJ2-3, the complete variable domain is KAGVTQTPRYLIKTRGQQVTLSCSPISGHRSVSWYQQTPGQGLQFLFEYFSETQRNKGNFPGRFSGRQFSNSRSEMNVSTLELGDSALYLCASNGGDPKTDTQYFGPGTRLTVL.

The J gene is TRBJ1-5, the V gene TRBV15, with D possibly matching TRBD1 (5 bases). This CDR3 contains 16 residues. V was clipped by 0 bases and J by 1 base, with 10 bases between them. The germline V gene has CDR1 LNHNV and CDR2 YYDKDF (reference sequence). CDR3 in amino acids: CATSRDPGFSNQPQHF. In DNA form, the CDR3 reads TGTGCCACCAGCAGAGATCCAGGGTTCAGCAATCAGCCCCAGCATTTT.

CDR3 protein: CASSLEGSRSPLHF. The CDR3 nucleotides are TGCGCCAGCAGCTTGGAGGGGTCTAGATCACCCCTCCACTTT. The chain has TRBV5-1 and TRBJ1-6; tentative D call: TRBD1 (5 bases). The ends were cut back, 0 bases at V and 10 bases at J, with 11 bases in the middle. Germline-derived CDR1 and CDR2 are SGHRS and YFSETQ. CDR3 length: 14 amino acids.

Here the CDR3 reads CASSLGRPNTEAFF. In DNA, the CDR3 is TGCGCCAGCAGCTTGGGCAGGCCGAACACTGAAGCTTTCTTT. The chain carries TRBV5-1 and TRBJ1-1, with D unclear. V was pared by 0 bases and J by 1 base, with 7 bases between. Germline CDR1 SGHRS, CDR2 YFSETQ. This CDR3 has 14 amino acids.

The gene calls are TRBV7-9 and TRBJ1-6; 9 bases are shared with TRBD1. From germline, CDR1 is SEHNR and CDR2 FQNEAQ (reference sequence). The CDR3 runs 15 residues. Losses at the gene ends were 5 bases for V and 9 bases for J; bases not matched to a gene: 8. The DNA for the CDR3 is TGTGCCAGCAGCGCGGGACAGGGCGAAGTTTCACCCCTCCACTTT. This codes for CASSAGQGEVSPLHF.

The chain uses TRBV9 and TRBJ1-4; maybe TRBD1 (6 bases). The germline gives CDR1 SGDLS, CDR2 YYNGEE. The CDR3 contains 15 residues. V lost 4 bases and J 4 bases, leaving 14 bases between the germline ends. In DNA form, the CDR3 reads TGTGCCAGCAGCCCAGCGGACAGAGATAATGAAAAACTGTTTTTT. It codes for CASSPADRDNEKLFF.

This clone was counted only a few times. This chain's CDR3 is CSVSGGGRGTEAFF. The CDR3 region has the DNA TGCAGCGTTTCAGGGGGCGGACGCGGCACTGAAGCTTTCTTT. This chain links TRBV29-1 with TRBJ1-1; TRBD1 matches 8 bases. The germline CDR1 and CDR2 sequences are SQVTM and ANQGSEA. The CDR3 is made up of 14 amino acids. The J segment lost 4 bases and the V segment lost 5 bases, leaving 9 bases of the junction unmatched.

This chain uses TRBV4-1 with TRBJ2-1; D remains unclear. There are 15 residues in the CDR3. CDR1 MGHRA and CDR2 YSYEKL come from the germline V gene. Trimming pared 1 base from V and 0 bases from J, leaving 7 bases between. This CDR3 is CASSQALISYNEQFF. CDR3 DNA sequence: TGCGCCAGCAGCCAAGCCCTAATCTCCTACAATGAGCAGTTCTTC.